This is a list of T cell receptor beta chains from one sample in a study of blood T cell repertoires in COVID-19. Assay: immunoSEQ multiplex PCR; the TCRdb copy retains only in-frame clones and omits some. The sample comprises 140,000 or so clones, approximately 80% of which are singletons, and just under 2% rests with the top ten. Input material: peripheral blood. The receptors were gathered from a woman aged 55 to 70 with acute or convalescent COVID-19. Each CDR3 is given with its conserved first and last residue. The D gene is left open where the match is weak. Clone size is stated in some rows and not others, as once, few, many or a class when expanded.

. . 15 TRBJ1-5 TRBV9 CASSPDSYSNQPQHF TGTGCCAGCAGCCCCGACAGCTATAGCAATCAGCCCCAGCATTTT
. TRBD1 14 TRBJ1-3 TRBV30 CAWRGQGSGNTIYF TGTGCCTGGAGGGGACAGGGCTCTGGAAACACCATATATTTT
many TRBD1 15 TRBJ2-1 TRBV27 CASSPDRGRMNEQFF TGTGCCAGCAGCCCCGACAGGGGGCGAATGAATGAGCAGTTCTTC
. . 17 TRBJ1-2 TRBV5-4 CASSPWDIRLTNYGYTF TGTGCCAGCAGCCCCTGGGACATCCGCCTAACTAACTATGGCTACACCTTC
. . 15 TRBJ2-1 TRBV10-3 CAISKRQEAYNEQFF TGTGCCATCAGTAAGAGACAAGAAGCCTACAATGAGCAGTTCTTC
. . 15 TRBJ1-2 TRBV27 CASSLRAGSSRGYTF TGTGCCAGCAGCCTCCGGGCCGGGAGTAGTCGTGGCTACACCTTC
. . 16 TRBJ2-7 TRBV2 CASSVVGTLAVYEQYF TGTGCCAGCAGTGTGGTCGGGACACTGGCAGTCTACGAGCAGTACTTC
. . 15 TRBJ2-7 TRBV2 CASSELQGALGEQYF TGTGCCAGCAGTGAATTACAGGGCGCATTGGGCGAGCAGTACTTC
. . 14 TRBJ2-4 TRBV5-1 CASSQQGAKNIQYF TGCGCCAGCAGCCAGCAGGGGGCCAAAAACATTCAGTACTTC
once TRBD2 15 TRBJ2-2 TRBV28 CASESGGSNTGELFF TGTGCCAGCGAGTCGGGAGGATCGAACACCGGGGAGCTGTTTTTT
. . 10 TRBJ2-5 TRBV29-1 CSVAEETQYF TGCAGCGTTGCGGAAGAGACCCAGTACTTC
. . 16 TRBJ1-5 TRBV28 CASTLRGGIGNQPQHF TGTGCCAGCACCCTACGGGGGGGCATCGGCAATCAGCCCCAGCATTTT
once TRBD1 14 TRBJ2-1 TRBV15 CATSRGTAHNEQFF TGTGCCACCAGCAGGGGGACAGCTCACAATGAGCAGTTCTTC
. . 14 TRBJ2-6 TRBV6-5 CATTISSGANVLTF TGTGCCACCACTATTAGCTCTGGGGCCAACGTCCTGACTTTC
. . 14 TRBJ2-7 TRBV10-3 CAISGGGRQDEQYF TGTGCCATCAGTGGGGGGGGGCGCCAGGACGAGCAGTACTTC
. TRBD1 17 TRBJ2-1 TRBV24-1 CATSGGQVFGSYNEQFF TGTGCCACCAGTGGGGGACAGGTTTTTGGCTCCTACAATGAGCAGTTCTTC
. . 14 TRBJ1-5 TRBV30 CAWSGGDSNQPQHF TGTGCCTGGAGCGGGGGGGATAGCAATCAGCCCCAGCATTTT
. . 11 TRBJ2-7 TRBV19 CASRGAYEQYF TGTGCCAGTCGTGGTGCGTACGAGCAGTACTTC
. . 15 TRBJ2-2 TRBV4-1 CASSPGASRTGELFF TGCGCCAGCAGCCCCGGAGCCTCGAGGACCGGGGAGCTGTTTTTT
. . 14 TRBJ1-1 TRBV19 CASSTPGRDPEAFF TGTGCCAGTAGTACTCCGGGTCGGGATCCTGAAGCTTTCTTT
. TRBD1 15 TRBJ1-1 TRBV5-4 CASSATLQGTLEAFF TGTGCCAGCAGCGCCACTCTACAGGGGACCCTTGAAGCTTTCTTT
. TRBD1 16 TRBJ1-2 TRBV7-9 CASSLAAGTAGYGYTF TGTGCCAGCAGCTTAGCTGCCGGGACAGCGGGCTATGGCTACACCTTC
. . 17 TRBJ1-6 TRBV25-1 CASSASRGGTYNSPLHF TGTGCCAGCAGTGCCTCTAGGGGGGGTACCTATAATTCACCCCTCCACTTT
. TRBD1 17 TRBJ1-1 TRBV2 CASISTPRQGRNTEAFF TGTGCCAGCATCTCCACCCCTCGACAGGGCAGGAACACTGAAGCTTTCTTT
. . 14 TRBJ1-3 TRBV7-8 CASSPQGTGNTIYF TGTGCCAGCAGCCCCCAGGGCACGGGAAACACCATATATTTT
. . 15 TRBJ2-2 TRBV6-1 CASSEYRANTGELFF TGTGCCAGCAGTGAATACAGGGCCAACACCGGGGAGCTGTTTTTT
. TRBD1 15 TRBJ1-3 TRBV28 CASSFGGQGKDTIYF TGTGCCAGCAGTTTCGGGGGACAGGGGAAGGACACCATATATTTT
. . 10 TRBJ2-7 TRBV2 CASRRDEQYF TGTGCCAGCAGACGAGACGAGCAGTACTTC
. TRBD1 14 TRBJ1-2 TRBV9 CASSMDRAWGGYTF TGTGCCAGCAGCATGGACAGGGCCTGGGGGGGCTACACCTTC
. TRBD2 13 TRBJ2-5 TRBV5-1 CASSGGDLLTQYF TGCGCCAGCAGCGGGGGGGACCTGTTGACCCAGTACTTC
. . 17 TRBJ2-5 TRBV12-5 CASGLVQAVGRWETQYF TGTGCTAGTGGTTTGGTACAGGCTGTGGGGCGCTGGGAGACCCAGTACTTC
few TRBD1 15 TRBJ2-1 TRBV28 CASRFPGQGNNEQFF TGTGCCAGCAGATTCCCGGGACAGGGAAACAATGAGCAGTTCTTC
. . 14 TRBJ2-7 TRBV11-2 CASSLGQAGYEQYF TGTGCCAGCAGCTTAGGCCAGGCGGGCTACGAGCAGTACTTC
. TRBD1 19 TRBJ1-6 TRBV7-8 CASSVRNAGGAVVSPPLHF TGTGCCAGCAGCGTCCGAAATGCAGGGGGCGCTGTAGTGAGTCCACCCCTCCACTTT
. TRBD1 18 TRBJ2-5 TRBV28 CASSSASGQGLYQETQYF TGTGCCAGCAGCTCGGCGAGCGGACAGGGGCTGTACCAAGAGACCCAGTACTTC
. . 12 TRBJ1-1 TRBV15 CATSRARLEAFF TGTGCCACCAGCAGAGCGAGGCTTGAAGCTTTCTTT
. TRBD1 14 TRBJ2-7 TRBV6-5 CASRATGTVYEQYF TGTGCCAGCAGGGCAACCGGGACAGTCTACGAGCAGTACTTC
. TRBD1 16 TRBJ1-2 TRBV5-1 CASSPPDRGHDYGYTF TGCGCCAGCAGCCCTCCGGACAGGGGGCATGACTATGGCTACACCTTC
. TRBD2 16 TRBJ2-1 TRBV28 CASTTLAGGAYNEQFF TGTGCCAGCACCACACTAGCGGGAGGTGCGTACAATGAGCAGTTCTTC
. . 18 TRBJ1-2 TRBV5-6 CASSRGEAARRANYGYTF TGTGCCAGCAGCCGGGGAGAGGCAGCCCGACGGGCTAACTATGGCTACACCTTC
. . 15 TRBJ1-4 TRBV29-1 CSVGQTWGYNEKLFF TGCAGCGTTGGACAGACCTGGGGATATAATGAAAAACTGTTTTTT
once . 17 TRBJ2-7 TRBV28 CASTLGAPVAVSYEQYF TGTGCCAGCACTCTAGGGGCCCCTGTAGCGGTCTCCTACGAGCAGTACTTC
. . 16 TRBJ2-3 TRBV19 CASSADRGGAGDTQYF TGTGCCAGTAGTGCTGACCGCGGGGGCGCGGGAGATACGCAGTATTTT
. . 15 TRBJ2-5 TRBV28 CASSLSLDSKETQYF TGTGCCAGCAGCCTATCCCTGGACAGCAAAGAGACCCAGTACTTC
. . 11 TRBJ2-7 TRBV28 CASSPYREQYF TGTGCCAGCAGCCCATATCGGGAGCAGTACTTC
. TRBD2 19 TRBJ2-3 TRBV7-9 CASSPRPELAGGFTDTQYF TGTGCCAGCAGCCCGCGCCCGGAACTAGCGGGGGGATTCACAGATACGCAGTATTTT
. . 20 TRBJ2-5 TRBV28 CASSFDYFDRAARRAGTQYF TGTGCCAGCAGTTTTGACTACTTTGACCGGGCCGCGCGGCGAGCAGGGACCCAGTACTTC
. TRBD2 14 TRBJ2-1 TRBV27 CASSFLAGNNEQFF TGTGCCAGCAGTTTCCTAGCGGGTAACAATGAGCAGTTCTTC
. . 14 TRBJ2-3 TRBV2 CASSGRGSPDTQYF TGTGCCAGCAGTGGTCGAGGGAGTCCAGATACGCAGTATTTT
. . 16 TRBJ2-2 TRBV5-1 CASSVEGAVYTGELFF TGCGCCAGCAGCGTGGAAGGGGCCGTTTACACCGGGGAGCTGTTTTTT